Each of the 3 T cell receptor beta chains below was sequenced from the same sample in a study of shared T cell receptors in the human thymus. The table came from immunoSEQ multiplex PCR; TCRdb's copy has only in-frame clones and leaves some out. The sample carries hundreds of thousands of clones, approximately 88% recorded once. The sample was also linked to a second study, of human thymus T cells.

Input material: thymocytes. These TCRs come from a boy under two years old with a congenital heart defect.

The chain employs TRBV20-1 and TRBJ2-1; D ambiguous. This CDR3 spans 11 amino acids. Germline V lookup: CDR1 DFQATT, CDR2 SNEGSKA (reference sequence). CDR3 bases: TGCAGCCTCAGCGATAAGAATGAGCAGTTCTTC. Translation: CSLSDKNEQFF.

The chain employs TRBV5-4 and TRBJ2-1; 9 bases are a match to TRBD2. V dropped 1 base and J dropped 6; count of bases not matched to a gene: 8. The germline V gene has CDR1 SGHNT and CDR2 YYREEE (reference sequence). The CDR3 consists of 16 residues. The CDR3 region is CASSLWVSAGGNEQFF. Written as DNA, the CDR3 is TGTGCCAGCAGCTTGTGGGTATCAGCGGGAGGCAATGAGCAGTTCTTC. Based on the CDR3 plus reference TRBV5-4 and TRBJ2-1, the full variable domain is ETGVTQSPTHLIKTRGQQVTLRCSSQSGHNTVSWYQQALGQGPQFIFQYYREEENGRGNFPPRFSGLQFPNYSSELNVNALELDDSALYLCASSLWVSAGGNEQFFGPGTRLTVL.

The chain recombines TRBV6-5 with TRBJ2-1; no clear D gene. The germline V gene encodes CDR1 MNHEY and CDR2 SVGAGI. V was pared by 6 bases and J by 8 bases, with 17 bases between. This CDR3 region has 14 residues. Here the CDR3 DNA reads TGTGCCAGCAGGCCAGACTTGACCCCCGATGAGCAGTTCTTC. Protein sequence: CASRPDLTPDEQFF.